The 22 T cell receptor beta chains below all came from one sample that was sequenced in a study of vaccination and CD4 T cells after COVID-19. Treatment reported: approximately nine-day PBMC culture with coronavirus spike peptide pools or control peptides (ViraFEST assay). Cultured CD4+ T cell DNA underwent sequencing with the Oncomine TCR Beta short-read assay. TCRdb re-called the PCR reads through MiXCR, storing one row per CDR3 protein. The sample lists around 21,000 distinct CDR3 sequences, around 53% occurring once. Their cognate antigens are unknown. Material for sequencing was CD4+ T cells from blood, cultured in vitro. The receptors stem from a human donor who had recovered from COVID-19.

The chain is built from TRBV27 and TRBJ1-2; 8 nucleotides match TRBD1. In germline, CDR1 is MNHEY, CDR2 SMNVEV (reference sequence). J lost 8 bases, V lost 10 bases, and 15 bases had no gene match. CDR3 size: 14 residues. CDR3 DNA: TGTGCCACCCGATCTCCCCAGGGGGCCGGGGGCTACACCTTC. This gives the protein CATRSPQGAGGYTF.

The V call is TRBV6-4, the J call TRBJ1-2; tentatively, D is TRBD1 (5 bases). Trimming pared 2 bases from V and 8 bases from J, leaving 6 bases between. This CDR3 is 11 amino acids long. Germline V gene data show CDR1 as MRHNA and CDR2 as SNTAGT. In DNA form, the CDR3 reads TGTGCCAGCAGTGACGGGGGGGGCTACACCTTC. Protein: CASSDGGGYTF.

The chain combines TRBV20-1 with TRBJ2-1; D unclear. The CDR3 totals 14 residues. The germline V gene encodes CDR1 DFQATT and CDR2 SNEGSKA (reference sequence). V dropped 3 bases and J dropped 3 bases, with 12 bases sitting between them. The CDR3 DNA sequence: TGCAGTGCTAGTCTACCGGGTTTCTACAATGAGCAGTTCTTC. Translating gives CSASLPGFYNEQFF.

In its sample, this clonotype was seen a few times. This CDR3 is CASSLPNVNTEAFF. The CDR3 region has the DNA TGTGCCAGTAGCCTCCCTAACGTGAACACTGAAGCTTTCTTT. This chain uses TRBV19 with TRBJ1-1, with D hard to call. CDR1 is LNHDA, CDR2 SQIVND, per germline (reference sequence). The germline V and J ends were trimmed by 6 bases and 0 bases, with 11 bases remaining between them. The CDR3 contains 14 residues.

The rearrangement uses TRBV10-1 and TRBJ2-7, with unresolved D. The CDR3 covers 9 residues. V lost 6 bases and J lost 4, with 1 base in between. Germline assignment: CDR1 WNHNN and CDR2 SYGVQD (reference sequence). The CDR3, as DNA: TGCGCCAGCAGGTACGAGCAGTACTTC. This encodes CASRYEQYF.

This clonotype was detected only a few times. One end of the junction does not line up with germline, which may come from a read error. J is TRBJ2-3 and V is TRBV20-1; TRBD2 is a possible D gene (5 bases). Germline V gene lookup returns CDR1 DFQATT and CDR2 SNEGSKA (reference sequence). CDR3 length equals 15 residues. The CDR3 sequence is CSASVRGGGTDTQYF. CDR3 nucleotide sequence: TGTAGTGCTAGTGTACGGGGTGGCGGTACAGATACGCAGTATTTT.

The rearrangement joins TRBV5-1 to TRBJ2-5; TRBD1 or TRBD2 may be the D gene (5 bases each). CDR3 length: 15 residues. The V end was cut by 3 bases, the J end by 5 bases, with 17 bases between. In germline, CDR1 is SGHRS, CDR2 YFSETQ. CDR3 sequence (DNA): TGCGCCAGCAGCTCACTGACTCCAGGGACGGAGACCCAGTACTTC. The encoded protein is CASSSLTPGTETQYF. The entire variable domain, with the rest obtained from reference TRBV5-1 and TRBJ2-5, is as follows: KAGVTQTPRYLIKTRGQQVTLSCSPISGHRSVSWYQQTPGQGLQFLFEYFSETQRNKGNFPGRFSGRQFSNSRSEMNVSTLELGDSALYLCASSSLTPGTETQYFGPGTRLLVL.

J is TRBJ2-1 and V is TRBV10-3, with unresolved D. The CDR3 has 13 amino acids. Germline V gives CDR1 ENHRY, CDR2 SYGVKD. V was cut by 2 bases and J by 4 bases, with 6 bases left in between. The CDR3 DNA sequence: TGTGCCATCAGTGAGGTCGAGTACAATGAGCAGTTCTTC. It specifies CAISEVEYNEQFF.

The V gene is TRBV20-1, the J gene TRBJ1-1; D unresolved. Germline-derived CDR1 and CDR2 are DFQATT and SNEGSKA (reference sequence). The CDR3 contains 12 residues. The V end was cut by 3 bases, the J end by 1 base, with 6 bases between. The CDR3 DNA sequence: TGCAGTGCTAGTAACCAGAACACTGAAGCTTTCTTT. Its protein is CSASNQNTEAFF.

The chain is built from TRBV5-5 and TRBJ1-2; tentative D call: TRBD1 (6 bases). This CDR3 region has 14 residues. CDR1 and CDR2 (germline): SGHKS, YYEKEE (reference sequence). Trimming cost V 5 bases and J 7 bases, with 18 bases left between them. The CDR3 here is CASSQQRGAPGYTF. As DNA, the CDR3 is TGTGCCAGCAGTCAACAGCGGGGGGCGCCTGGCTACACCTTC.

The chain links TRBV28 to TRBJ1-5; no clear D. The germline V gene has CDR1 MDHEN and CDR2 SYDVKM. The CDR3 totals 16 residues. Between the trimmed V and J ends, which lost 7 bases and 2 bases, there was a span of 18 bases. The DNA of the CDR3 is TGTGCCAGCACTTCCCAAAGGGCTTTCGGCAATCAGCCCCAGCATTTT. It encodes CASTSQRAFGNQPQHF.

The chain recombines TRBV7-3 with TRBJ1-1; 8 bases line up with TRBD1. V gave up 5 bases and J gave up 6 bases; unmatched junction bases: 8. The CDR3 consists of 14 residues. Germline V gene data show CDR1 as SGHTA and CDR2 as FQGTGA. The DNA of the CDR3 is TGTGCCAGCAGCATGGACAGGGCGGCCCCTGAAGCTTTCTTT. Translated, it gives CASSMDRAAPEAFF. The entire variable domain, with the rest obtained from reference TRBV7-3 and TRBJ1-1, is as follows: GAGVSQTPSNKVTEKGKYVELRCDPISGHTALYWYRQSLGQGPEFLIYFQGTGAADDSGLPNDRFFAVRPEGSVSTLKIQRTERGDSAVYLCASSMDRAAPEAFFGQGTRLTVV.

This clonotype came up a few times. The V and J genes are TRBV20-1 and TRBJ1-5, with D possibly TRBD1 on 5 matching bases. The CDR3 runs to 15 residues. Germline V gene data show CDR1 as DFQATT and CDR2 as SNEGSKA (reference sequence). Trimming removed 1 base from V and 4 bases from J, with 14 bases in between. Here the CDR3 reads CSARALGVGNQPQHF. Written as DNA, the CDR3 is TGCAGTGCTAGAGCCTTAGGGGTTGGAAATCAGCCCCAGCATTTT.

This chain uses TRBV5-1 with TRBJ1-1, with TRBD1 matching over 9 bases. J was trimmed by 3 bases and V by 3 bases; bases with no gene match: 6. The CDR3 length is 15 residues. CDR1 and CDR2 (germline): SGHRS, YFSETQ. DNA for the CDR3: TGCGCCAGCAGCTGGACAGGGGAAACTCACACTGAAGCTTTCTTT. The encoded protein is CASSWTGETHTEAFF. Drawing the rest from reference TRBV5-1 and TRBJ1-1, the complete variable domain is KAGVTQTPRYLIKTRGQQVTLSCSPISGHRSVSWYQQTPGQGLQFLFEYFSETQRNKGNFPGRFSGRQFSNSRSEMNVSTLELGDSALYLCASSWTGETHTEAFFGQGTRLTVV.

The CDR3 spells CASTGGSSYNSPLHF. In nucleotides, the CDR3 is TGTGCCAGCACGGGTGGTAGCTCCTATAATTCACCCCTCCACTTT. J is TRBJ1-6 and V is TRBV27; no definite D call. Germline loops: CDR1 MNHEY, CDR2 SMNVEV (reference sequence). Trimming cost V 7 bases and J 0 bases, with 10 bases left between them. There are 15 residues in the CDR3.

The V and J genes are TRBV6-1 and TRBJ1-5, with unresolved D. Trimming shortened V by 2 bases and J by 0 bases, and 11 bases separated the two germline ends. The length of the CDR3 is 16 residues. Per germline, CDR1 MNHNS and CDR2 SASEGT. CDR3 coding DNA: TGTGCCAGCAGTGAAAGTCTAATCCGTAGCAATCAGCCCCAGCATTTT. This codes for CASSESLIRSNQPQHF.

V is TRBV2 and J is TRBJ2-5, with D uncertain. The ends were cut back, 4 bases at V and 4 bases at J, with 10 bases in the middle. The CDR3 sequence is 13 residues long. Germline CDR1 is SNHLY and CDR2 is FYNNEI. The CDR3: CASSVRLVETQYF. The CDR3 coding sequence is TGTGCCAGCAGTGTGAGATTGGTAGAGACCCAGTACTTC.

The V and J genes are TRBV4-2 and TRBJ2-2, with TRBD2 matching over 12 bases. CDR3 length equals 17 residues. The germline V gene encodes CDR1 LGHNA and CDR2 YNFKEQ. Trimming took 4 bases from V and 4 from J; bases not matched to a gene: 7. The CDR3 DNA is TGTGCCAGCAGCCTCAGGACTAGCGGGACGGGCACCGGGGAGCTGTTTTTT. Its protein product is CASSLRTSGTGTGELFF.

This clonotype has only a few counts. The chain joins TRBV7-7 to TRBJ1-5, with D unclear. This CDR3 has 13 amino acids. The V end lost 1 base, the J end lost 0 bases, and 1 base lay between the germline ends. Per the germline V gene, CDR1 is SSHAT and CDR2 is FNYEAQ (reference sequence). The CDR3 reads CASSLDSNQPQHF. The DNA of the CDR3 is TGTGCCAGCAGCTTAGATAGCAATCAGCCCCAGCATTTT.

This sequence joins TRBV2 and TRBJ2-5, with TRBD1 matching 7 bases. CDR3 length: 12 amino acids. The J segment lost 4 bases and the V segment lost 7 bases, leaving 3 bases of the junction unmatched. Germline V gene lookup returns CDR1 SNHLY and CDR2 FYNNEI. The CDR3 is CASKHRGETQYF. CDR3 in DNA: TGTGCCAGCAAGCACAGGGGAGAGACCCAGTACTTC. The full variable domain, completed using reference TRBV2 and TRBJ2-5, is EPEVTQTPSHQVTQMGQEVILRCVPISNHLYFYWYRQILGQKVEFLVSFYNNEISEKSEIFDDQFSVERPDGSNFTLKIRSTKLEDSAMYFCASKHRGETQYFGPGTRLLVL.

V gene TRBV2 combines with J gene TRBJ1-5; a weak D match, TRBD1 (5 bases). Between the trimmed V and J ends, which lost 4 bases and 3 bases, there was a span of 7 bases. Germline V gene data show CDR1 as SNHLY and CDR2 as FYNNEI. The CDR3 runs 13 residues. This chain's CDR3 is CASSGGANQPQHF. The CDR3 nucleotides are TGTGCCAGCAGTGGAGGGGCCAATCAGCCCCAGCATTTT.

This clonotype has just one count. The genes are TRBV7-2 and TRBJ2-1; a possible D gene is TRBD2 (5 bases). The DNA end is more similar to TRBJ2-7, so the J call may be wrong. CDR3 size: 14 residues. In germline, CDR1 is SGHTA, CDR2 FQGNSA. For the CDR3, the DNA is TGTGCCAGCAGCTTAACCCAGACCGGGAACGAGCAGTACTTC. Translating gives CASSLTQTGNEQYF.